This entry concerns a single T cell receptor beta chain. This clone is a singleton in its sample. Its target antigen remains unknown. The record has no base qualities; no much larger clone is one base away. This sample stems from a study of T cell changes during pregnancy in multiple sclerosis (dated by TCRdb to the late 2010s). A note on the overall study: The study examined how the T cell repertoire changed over the course of pregnancy in women with multiple sclerosis.

The library was prepared using the immunoSEQ multiplex PCR assay. TCRdb carries this immuneACCESS record with in-frame sequences only. Its versions omit some clonotypes, under half of them owing to an unresolved V gene in the studies checked, with the rest unexplained. Counted in this sample were about 55,000 clones; around 94% of them appeared once. About 2.6% of the sample goes to the ten largest clones. This material consisted of CD8+ T cells from peripheral blood mononuclear cells, taken after pregnancy. This TCR was recovered from a female donor with multiple sclerosis, enrolled in a pregnancy study.

For the CDR3, the sequence is CASSQATSGRKFF. The nucleotide sequence is TGTGCCAGCAGCCAGGCTACTAGCGGGAGAAAGTTCTTC. This chain joins TRBV14 to TRBJ2-1; TRBD2 matches 11 bases in the middle. The germline V gene sets CDR1 to SGHDN and CDR2 to FVKESK. Reading from cysteine to phenylalanine, the CDR3 counts 13 amino acids. Only the CDR3 region is kept as DNA, spanning 39 bases read in frame from base 1. From V the trimming removes 3 bases and from J it removes 14 bases, while the gene matches leave 6 bases of the junction unaccounted for.